This TCR beta chain was obtained from a study of cytomegalovirus exposure and HLA in healthy donors. Study-wide results and caveats: A missense DCLRE1C variant was associated with V- and J-gene trimming of TCR beta chains in a later analysis, and an independent cohort replicated the association. There were about 160 TCR beta chains listed as cytomegalovirus-associated.

About this clone: The antigen remains undetermined.

PCR involved 60 Vbeta and 13 Jbeta primers. Clones were sequenced by immunoSEQ multiplex PCR, and TCRdb holds only the in-frame ones, with some missing. The profile covers 150,000 to 200,000 clones, with about three quarters appearing a single time and approximately 1.1% taken by the ten largest. Sequenced: PBMCs. The source of this sequence is a woman between 35 and 50 years old in good health and CMV-seronegative.

DNA of the CDR3: TGCGCCAGCAGCTTGGAAGGACAGGTGCAGTTCTTC. This encodes CASSLEGQVQFF. The chain uses TRBV5-1 and TRBJ2-1; TRBD1 matches 7 bases. Germline V gives CDR1 SGHRS, CDR2 YFSETQ. The CDR3 has 12 amino acids. V lost 0 bases, J lost 12 bases, and 3 bases stayed unmatched.